The 3 T cell receptor beta chains reported below all come from one sample, sequenced in a study of T cell repertoires and HLA-DP antigens. These TCRs are of unknown antigen specificity. The method was immunoSEQ multiplex PCR; TCRdb's version includes in-frame clones alone and lacks a portion of them. The sample records some 110,000 clones, around 92% being singletons. Sequencing used CD4+ T cells from PBMCs. These receptors all come from a woman aged 18-29 years in good health and CMV-seronegative.

The chain uses TRBV9 and TRBJ2-3, with 8 bases fitting TRBD2. Germline CDR1 is SGDLS and CDR2 is YYNGEE. The V gene end was trimmed by 2 bases and the J gene end by 6 bases; junction bases not matched to a gene: 11. The CDR3 runs 16 residues. The CDR3: CASSVRAGREVDTQYF. Written as DNA, the CDR3 is TGTGCCAGCAGCGTTCGAGCGGGGCGGGAGGTGGATACGCAGTATTTT.

Of note for this clone: Other DNA sequences within the sample encode an identical CDR3. The rearrangement joins TRBV7-2 to TRBJ2-5; D may be TRBD1 or TRBD2 (5 bases each). Trimming shortened V by 3 bases and J by 1 base, and 9 bases separated the two germline ends. This CDR3 contains 14 residues. Germline loops: CDR1 SGHTA, CDR2 FQGNSA. CDR3: CASSFRGAQETQYF. CDR3 in DNA: TGTGCCAGCAGCTTCCGAGGGGCCCAAGAGACCCAGTACTTC.

The chain uses TRBV2 and TRBJ2-7, with TRBD2 matching over 8 bases. The CDR3 runs to 15 residues. V was clipped by 1 base and J by 3 bases; unmatched bases: 5. CDR1 is SNHLY and CDR2 is FYNNEI in the germline V gene. CDR3 in amino acids: CASSEEQAGVYEQYF. The CDR3 DNA follows: TGTGCCAGCAGTGAAGAGCAAGCGGGAGTCTACGAGCAGTACTTC.